This T cell receptor (beta chain) appears in the sequencing data of a study of blood T cell repertoires in COVID-19. Trimming left V 0 bases short and J 6 bases short, with 14 bases between. Germline loops: CDR1 SGDLS, CDR2 YYNGEE. The CDR3 consists of 15 residues. Data came from immunoSEQ multiplex PCR; TCRdb stores just in-frame clones and leaves some out. This sample carries roughly 90,000 clones, roughly 88% of them seen once, and the ten largest clones take roughly a third. The receptor's source is a woman older than 75 with active or convalescent COVID-19. What was sequenced was peripheral blood. The chain has TRBV9 and TRBJ2-3, with D possibly TRBD2 on 5 matching bases. CDR3 DNA: TGTGCCAGCAGCGTAGCCCCACCCGGGGAGGATACGCAGTATTTT. This codes for CASSVAPPGEDTQYF.